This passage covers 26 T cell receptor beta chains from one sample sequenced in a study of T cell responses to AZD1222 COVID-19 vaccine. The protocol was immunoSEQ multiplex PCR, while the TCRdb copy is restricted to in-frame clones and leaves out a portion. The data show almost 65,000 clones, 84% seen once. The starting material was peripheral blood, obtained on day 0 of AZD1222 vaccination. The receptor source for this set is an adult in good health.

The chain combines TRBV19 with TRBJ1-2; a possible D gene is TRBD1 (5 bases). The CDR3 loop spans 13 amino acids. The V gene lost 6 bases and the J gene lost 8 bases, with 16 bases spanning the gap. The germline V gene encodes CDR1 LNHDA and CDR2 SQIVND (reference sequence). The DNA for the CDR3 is TGTGCCAGTAGCCCGGCCCCAGGGAGCGGCTACACCTTC. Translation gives CASSPAPGSGYTF.

For the CDR3, the DNA is TGTGCCACCAGCAGAGATCGTGAGGGGCTGGAGACCCAGTACTTC. Its translation is CATSRDREGLETQYF. J is TRBJ2-5 and V is TRBV15; D assignment may be TRBD1 or TRBD2 (5 bases each). The CDR3 runs 15 residues. The germline V gene encodes CDR1 LNHNV and CDR2 YYDKDF (reference sequence). V dropped 0 bases and J dropped 5 bases, with 13 bases sitting between them. The full variable domain, with the rest looked up from reference TRBV15 and TRBJ2-5, is DAMVIQNPRYQVTQFGKPVTLSCSQTLNHNVMYWYQQKSSQAPKLLFHYYDKDFNNEADTPDNFQSRRPNTSFCFLDIRSPGLGDTAMYLCATSRDREGLETQYFGPGTRLLVL.

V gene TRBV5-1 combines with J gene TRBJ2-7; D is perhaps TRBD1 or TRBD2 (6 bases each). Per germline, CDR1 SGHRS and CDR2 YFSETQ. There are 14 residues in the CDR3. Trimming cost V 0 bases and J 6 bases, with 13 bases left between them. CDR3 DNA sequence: TGCGCCAGCAGCTTGGGGGTACAGGGAGGCGAGCAGTACTTC. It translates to CASSLGVQGGEQYF.

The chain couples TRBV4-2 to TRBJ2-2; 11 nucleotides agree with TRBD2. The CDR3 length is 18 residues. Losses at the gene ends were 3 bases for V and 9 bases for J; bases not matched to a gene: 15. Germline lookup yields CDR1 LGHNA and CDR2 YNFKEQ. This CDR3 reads CASSQTLPLSGGARELFF. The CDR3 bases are TGTGCCAGCAGCCAGACCCTACCCCTTAGCGGGGGGGCCAGGGAGCTGTTTTTT.

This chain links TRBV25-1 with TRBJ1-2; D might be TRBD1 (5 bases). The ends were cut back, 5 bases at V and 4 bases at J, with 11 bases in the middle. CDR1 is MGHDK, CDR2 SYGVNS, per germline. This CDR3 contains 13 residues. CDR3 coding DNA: TGTGCCAGCAGTTACGCCGGGACCTATGGCTACACCTTC. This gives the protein CASSYAGTYGYTF.

In DNA form, the CDR3 reads TGTGCTAGTGCAATGGGACAGGGCCTACAGAACACTGAAGCTTTCTTT. Its protein product is CASAMGQGLQNTEAFF. The rearrangement joins TRBV12-5 to TRBJ1-1, with 9 bases identical to TRBD1. The V segment lost 7 bases and the J segment 1 base; nucleotides outside the gene matches: 10. CDR1 is LGHNT, CDR2 FRNRAP, per germline. The CDR3 sequence is 16 residues long.

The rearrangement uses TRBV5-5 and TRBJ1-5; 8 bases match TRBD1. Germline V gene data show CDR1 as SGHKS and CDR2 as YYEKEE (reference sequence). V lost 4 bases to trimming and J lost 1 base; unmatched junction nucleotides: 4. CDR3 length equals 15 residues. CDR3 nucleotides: TGTGCCAGCAGCGGGGGACAGGCGAGCAATCAGCCCCAGCATTTT. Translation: CASSGGQASNQPQHF.

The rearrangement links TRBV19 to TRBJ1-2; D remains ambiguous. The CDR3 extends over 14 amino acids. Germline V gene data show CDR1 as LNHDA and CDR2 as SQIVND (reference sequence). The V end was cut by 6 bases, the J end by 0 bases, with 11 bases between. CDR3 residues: CASSPIRANYGYTF. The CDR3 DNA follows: TGTGCCAGTAGCCCGATCAGAGCTAACTATGGCTACACCTTC.

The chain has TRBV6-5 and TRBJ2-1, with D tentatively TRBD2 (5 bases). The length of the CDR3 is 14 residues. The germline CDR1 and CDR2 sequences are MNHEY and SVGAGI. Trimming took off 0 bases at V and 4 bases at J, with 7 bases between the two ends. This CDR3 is CASSYSAVYNEQFF. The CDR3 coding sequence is TGTGCCAGCAGTTACTCAGCGGTGTACAATGAGCAGTTCTTC.

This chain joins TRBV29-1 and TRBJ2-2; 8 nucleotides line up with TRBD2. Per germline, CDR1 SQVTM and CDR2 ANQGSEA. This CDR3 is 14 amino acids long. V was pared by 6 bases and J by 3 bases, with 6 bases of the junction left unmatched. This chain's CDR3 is CSVRGGRDTGELFF. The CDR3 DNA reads TGCAGCGTACGGGGGGGCCGGGACACCGGGGAGCTGTTTTTT.

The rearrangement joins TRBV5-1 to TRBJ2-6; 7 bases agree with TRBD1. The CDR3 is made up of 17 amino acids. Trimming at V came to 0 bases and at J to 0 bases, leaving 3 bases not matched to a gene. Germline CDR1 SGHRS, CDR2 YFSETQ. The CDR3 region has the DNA TGCGCCAGCAGCTTGGGACAGGGTATCTCTGGGGCCAACGTCCTGACTTTC. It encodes CASSLGQGISGANVLTF.

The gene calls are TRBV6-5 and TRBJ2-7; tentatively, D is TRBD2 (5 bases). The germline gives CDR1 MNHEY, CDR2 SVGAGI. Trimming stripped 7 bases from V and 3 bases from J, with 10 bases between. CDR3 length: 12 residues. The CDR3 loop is CASKEGCYEQYF. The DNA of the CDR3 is TGTGCCAGCAAAGAGGGCTGCTACGAGCAGTACTTC.

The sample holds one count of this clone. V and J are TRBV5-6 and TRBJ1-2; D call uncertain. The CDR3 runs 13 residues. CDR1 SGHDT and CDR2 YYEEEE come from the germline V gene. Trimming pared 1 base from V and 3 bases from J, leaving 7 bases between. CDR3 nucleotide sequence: TGTGCCAGCAGCTTGCCAGCTTACTATGGCTACACCTTC. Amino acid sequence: CASSLPAYYGYTF.

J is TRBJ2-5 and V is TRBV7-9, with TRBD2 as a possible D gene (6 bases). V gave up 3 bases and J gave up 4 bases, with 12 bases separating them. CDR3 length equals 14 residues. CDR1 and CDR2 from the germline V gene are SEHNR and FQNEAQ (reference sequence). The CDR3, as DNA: TGTGCCAGCAGCTTCCGGGGGACGGGAGAGACCCAGTACTTC. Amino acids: CASSFRGTGETQYF.

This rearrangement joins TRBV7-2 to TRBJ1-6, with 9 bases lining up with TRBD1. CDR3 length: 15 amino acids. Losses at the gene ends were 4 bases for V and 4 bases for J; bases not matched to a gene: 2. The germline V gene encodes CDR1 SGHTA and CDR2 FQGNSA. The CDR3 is CASSSQGAYNSPLHF. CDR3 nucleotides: TGTGCCAGCAGCTCACAGGGGGCGTATAATTCACCCCTCCACTTT.

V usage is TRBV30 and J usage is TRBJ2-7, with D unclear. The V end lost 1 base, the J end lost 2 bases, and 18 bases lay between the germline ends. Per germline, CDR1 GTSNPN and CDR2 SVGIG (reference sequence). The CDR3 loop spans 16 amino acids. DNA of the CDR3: TGTGCCTGGAGTGCGGGCATGGAACCGCGGCCCTACGAGCAGTACTTC. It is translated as CAWSAGMEPRPYEQYF. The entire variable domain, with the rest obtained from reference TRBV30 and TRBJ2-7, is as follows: SQTIHQWPATLVQPVGSPLSLECTVEGTSNPNLYWYRQAAGRGLQLLFYSVGIGQISSEVPQNLSASRPQDRQFILSSKKLLLSDSGFYLCAWSAGMEPRPYEQYFGPGTRLTVT.

The CDR3 nucleotides read TGTGCCAGCAGCCAAGTTGGGAGCGGGGGTACCTATGAGCAGTTCTTC. Translated: CASSQVGSGGTYEQFF. The chain combines TRBV4-2 with TRBJ2-1; TRBD2 matches at 8 bases. The V gene end was trimmed by 1 base and the J gene end by 8 bases; junction bases not matched to a gene: 10. The CDR3 contains 16 residues. The germline V gene encodes CDR1 LGHNA and CDR2 YNFKEQ.

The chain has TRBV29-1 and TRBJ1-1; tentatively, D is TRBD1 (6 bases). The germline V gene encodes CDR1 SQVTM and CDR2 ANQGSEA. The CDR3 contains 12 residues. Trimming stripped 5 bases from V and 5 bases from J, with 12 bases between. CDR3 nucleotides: TGCAGCGTTCGGGGGCGTCGGACTGAAGCTTTCTTT. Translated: CSVRGRRTEAFF.

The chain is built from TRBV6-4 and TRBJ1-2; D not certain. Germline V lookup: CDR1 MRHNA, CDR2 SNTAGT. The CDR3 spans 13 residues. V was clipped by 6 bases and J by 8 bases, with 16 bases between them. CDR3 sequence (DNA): TGTGCCAGCAGCCCCGAACCAGTCGGAGGCTACACCTTC. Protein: CASSPEPVGGYTF.

The CDR3 reads CASSLGGGFSYEQYF. CDR3 nucleotide sequence: TGTGCCTCCAGCTTGGGGGGGGGCTTCTCCTACGAGCAGTACTTC. The chain has TRBV5-4 and TRBJ2-7, with a weak D call TRBD2 (7 bases). This CDR3 is 15 amino acids long. Trimming shortened V by 10 bases and J by 0 bases, and 20 bases separated the two germline ends. Germline-derived CDR1 and CDR2 are SGHNT and YYREEE (reference sequence). The variable domain in full, completed from reference TRBV5-4 and TRBJ2-7, reads ETGVTQSPTHLIKTRGQQVTLRCSSQSGHNTVSWYQQALGQGPQFIFQYYREEENGRGNFPPRFSGLQFPNYSSELNVNALELDDSALYLCASSLGGGFSYEQYFGPGTRLTVT.

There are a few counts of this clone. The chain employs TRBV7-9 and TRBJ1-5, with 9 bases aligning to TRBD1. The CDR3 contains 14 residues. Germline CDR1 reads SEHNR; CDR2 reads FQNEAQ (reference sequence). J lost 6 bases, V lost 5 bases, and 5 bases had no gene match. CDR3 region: CASSATGGSQPQHF. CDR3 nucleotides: TGTGCCAGCAGCGCAACAGGGGGCAGTCAGCCCCAGCATTTT.

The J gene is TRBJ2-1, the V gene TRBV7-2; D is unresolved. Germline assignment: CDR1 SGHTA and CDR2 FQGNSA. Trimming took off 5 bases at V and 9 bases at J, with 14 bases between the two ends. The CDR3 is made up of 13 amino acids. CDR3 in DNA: TGTGCCAGCAGCCCTCGGACGGCTGGTGAGCAGTTCTTC. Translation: CASSPRTAGEQFF.

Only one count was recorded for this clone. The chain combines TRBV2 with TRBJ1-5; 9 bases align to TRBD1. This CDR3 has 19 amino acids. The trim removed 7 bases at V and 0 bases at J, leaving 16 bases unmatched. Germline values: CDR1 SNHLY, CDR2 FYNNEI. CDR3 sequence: CASMKLPGQGLHSNQPQHF. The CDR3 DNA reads TGTGCCAGCATGAAGCTGCCGGGACAGGGCCTTCATAGCAATCAGCCCCAGCATTTT.

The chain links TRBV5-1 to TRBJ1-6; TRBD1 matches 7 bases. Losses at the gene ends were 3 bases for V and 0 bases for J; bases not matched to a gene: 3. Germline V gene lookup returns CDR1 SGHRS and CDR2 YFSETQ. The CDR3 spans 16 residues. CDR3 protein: CASSSQGSSYNSPLHF. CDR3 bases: TGCGCCAGCAGCTCACAGGGGAGCTCCTATAATTCACCCCTCCACTTT. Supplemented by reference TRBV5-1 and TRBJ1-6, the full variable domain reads KAGVTQTPRYLIKTRGQQVTLSCSPISGHRSVSWYQQTPGQGLQFLFEYFSETQRNKGNFPGRFSGRQFSNSRSEMNVSTLELGDSALYLCASSSQGSSYNSPLHFGNGTRLTVT.

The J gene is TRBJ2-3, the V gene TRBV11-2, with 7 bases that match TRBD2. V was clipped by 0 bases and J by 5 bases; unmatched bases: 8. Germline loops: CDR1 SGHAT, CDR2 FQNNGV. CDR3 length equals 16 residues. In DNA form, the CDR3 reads TGTGCCAGCAGCTTAGATCCACTAGCGAGTAGAGATACGCAGTATTTT. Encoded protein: CASSLDPLASRDTQYF.

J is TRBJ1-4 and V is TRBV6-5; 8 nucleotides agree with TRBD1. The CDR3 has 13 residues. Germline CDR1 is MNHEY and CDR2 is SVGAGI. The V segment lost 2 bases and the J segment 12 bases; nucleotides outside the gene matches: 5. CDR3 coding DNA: TGTGCCAGCAGTTACCGGGGACAGGAGGAACTGTTTTTT. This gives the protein CASSYRGQEELFF.